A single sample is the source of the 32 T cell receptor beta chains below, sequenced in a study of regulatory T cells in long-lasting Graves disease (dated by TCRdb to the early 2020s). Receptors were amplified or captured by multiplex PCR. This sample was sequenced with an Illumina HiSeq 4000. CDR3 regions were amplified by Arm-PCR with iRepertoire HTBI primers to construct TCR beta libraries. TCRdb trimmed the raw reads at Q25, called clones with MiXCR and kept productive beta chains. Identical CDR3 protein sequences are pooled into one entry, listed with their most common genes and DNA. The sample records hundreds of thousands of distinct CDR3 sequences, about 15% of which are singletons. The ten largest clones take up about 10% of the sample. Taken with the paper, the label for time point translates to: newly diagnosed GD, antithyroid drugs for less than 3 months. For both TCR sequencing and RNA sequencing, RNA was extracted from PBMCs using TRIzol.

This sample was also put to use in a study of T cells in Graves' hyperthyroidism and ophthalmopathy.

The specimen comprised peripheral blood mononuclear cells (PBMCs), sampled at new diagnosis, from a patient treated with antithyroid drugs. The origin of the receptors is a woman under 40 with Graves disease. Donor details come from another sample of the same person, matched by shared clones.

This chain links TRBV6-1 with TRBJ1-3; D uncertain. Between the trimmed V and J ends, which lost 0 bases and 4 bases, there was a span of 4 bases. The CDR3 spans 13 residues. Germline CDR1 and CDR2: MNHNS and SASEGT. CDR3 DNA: TGTGCCAGCAGTGAAGCCCGCGGAAACACCATATATTTT. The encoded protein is CASSEARGNTIYF.

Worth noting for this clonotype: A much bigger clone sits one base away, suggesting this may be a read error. CDR3 residues: CATSRAGTSGLRETQYF. CDR3 nucleotides: TGTGCCACCAGTCGAGCTGGGACTAGCGGACTTAGAGAGACCCAGTACTTC. The V call is TRBV24-1, the J call TRBJ2-1; 11 nucleotides line up with TRBD2. Matching the DNA end better, TRBJ2-5 makes the J call doubtful. The CDR3 covers 17 residues. Germline assignment: CDR1 KGHDR and CDR2 SFDVKD.

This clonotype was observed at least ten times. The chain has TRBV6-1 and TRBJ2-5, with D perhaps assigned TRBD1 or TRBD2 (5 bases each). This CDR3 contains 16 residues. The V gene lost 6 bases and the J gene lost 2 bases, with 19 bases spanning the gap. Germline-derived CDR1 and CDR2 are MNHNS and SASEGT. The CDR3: CASSPYQGADQETQYF. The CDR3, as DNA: TGTGCCAGCAGCCCTTACCAGGGAGCGGATCAAGAGACCCAGTACTTC.

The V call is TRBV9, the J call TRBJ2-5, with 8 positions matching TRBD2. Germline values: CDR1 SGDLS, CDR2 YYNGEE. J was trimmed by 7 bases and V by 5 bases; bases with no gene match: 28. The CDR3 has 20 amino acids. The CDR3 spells CASRAKVAFETSEWWGTQYF. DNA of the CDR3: TGTGCCAGCAGAGCGAAAGTAGCTTTCGAGACTAGCGAGTGGTGGGGGACCCAGTACTTC.

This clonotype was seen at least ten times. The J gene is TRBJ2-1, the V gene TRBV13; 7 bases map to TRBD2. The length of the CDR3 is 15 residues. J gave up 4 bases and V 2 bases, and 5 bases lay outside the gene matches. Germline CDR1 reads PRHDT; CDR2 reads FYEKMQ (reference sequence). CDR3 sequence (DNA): TGTGCCAGCAGCTTATCGGGAGCGGGGTACAATGAGCAGTTCTTC. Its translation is CASSLSGAGYNEQFF. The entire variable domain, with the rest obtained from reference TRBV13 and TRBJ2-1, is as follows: AAGVIQSPRHLIKEKRETATLKCYPIPRHDTVYWYQQGPGQDPQFLISFYEKMQSDKGSIPDRFSAQQFSDYHSELNMSSLELGDSALYFCASSLSGAGYNEQFFGPGTRLTVL.

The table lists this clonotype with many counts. The CDR3, as DNA: TGTGCCAGCAGCTTCACGACGGGACAGGGCCTCTCCTACGAGCAGTACTTC. This gives the protein CASSFTTGQGLSYEQYF. V is TRBV11-2 and J is TRBJ2-7, with TRBD1 matching 9 bases. The CDR3 is made up of 17 amino acids. Germline V gene sequence: CDR1 SGHAT, CDR2 FQNNGV. The J segment lost 0 bases and the V segment lost 3 bases, leaving 9 bases of the junction unmatched.

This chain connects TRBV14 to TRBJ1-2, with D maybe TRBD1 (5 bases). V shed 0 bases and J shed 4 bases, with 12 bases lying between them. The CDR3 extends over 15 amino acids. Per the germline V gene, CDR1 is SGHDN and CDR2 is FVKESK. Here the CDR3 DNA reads TGTGCCAGCAGCCAAGATCACAGGAGGCCCTATGGCTACACCTTC. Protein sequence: CASSQDHRRPYGYTF.

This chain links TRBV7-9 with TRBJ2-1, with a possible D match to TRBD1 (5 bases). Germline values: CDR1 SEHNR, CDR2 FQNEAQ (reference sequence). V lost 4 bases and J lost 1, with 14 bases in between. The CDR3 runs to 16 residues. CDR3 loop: CASSSPRGRSYNEQFF. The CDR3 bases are TGTGCCAGCAGCTCCCCTAGGGGCAGGTCCTACAATGAGCAGTTCTTC.

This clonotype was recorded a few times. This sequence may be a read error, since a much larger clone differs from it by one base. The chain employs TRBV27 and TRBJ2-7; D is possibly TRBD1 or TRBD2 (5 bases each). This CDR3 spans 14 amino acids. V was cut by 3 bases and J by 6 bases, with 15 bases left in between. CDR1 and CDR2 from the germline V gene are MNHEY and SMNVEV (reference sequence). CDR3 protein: CASSFVGPPGEQYF. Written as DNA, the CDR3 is TGTGCCAGCAGTTTCGTGGGACCACCGGGCGAGCAGTACTTC.

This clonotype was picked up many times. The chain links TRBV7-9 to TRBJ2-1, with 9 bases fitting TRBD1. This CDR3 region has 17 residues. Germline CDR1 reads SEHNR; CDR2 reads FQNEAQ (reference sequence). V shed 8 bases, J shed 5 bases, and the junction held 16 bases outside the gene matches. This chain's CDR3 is CASGGAGQGLNHNEQFF. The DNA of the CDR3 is TGTGCCAGCGGAGGAGCTGGACAGGGGTTAAACCACAATGAGCAGTTCTTC. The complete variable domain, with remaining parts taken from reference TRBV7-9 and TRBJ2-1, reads DTGVSQNPRHKITKRGQNVTFRCDPISEHNRLYWYRQTLGQGPEFLTYFQNEAQLEKSRLLSDRFSAERPKGSFSTLEIQRTEQGDSAMYLCASGGAGQGLNHNEQFFGPGTRLTVL.

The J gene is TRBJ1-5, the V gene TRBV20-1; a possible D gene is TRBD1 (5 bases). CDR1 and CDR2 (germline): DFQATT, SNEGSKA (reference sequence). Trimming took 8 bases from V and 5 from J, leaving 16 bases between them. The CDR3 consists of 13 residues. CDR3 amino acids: CSLGLVGDQPQHF. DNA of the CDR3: TGCAGTTTAGGACTCGTGGGGGATCAGCCCCAGCATTTT.

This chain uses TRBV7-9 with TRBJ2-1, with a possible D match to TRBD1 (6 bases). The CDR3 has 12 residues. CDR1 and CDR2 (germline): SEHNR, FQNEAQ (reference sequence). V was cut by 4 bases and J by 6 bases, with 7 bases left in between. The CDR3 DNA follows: TGTGCCAGCAGCTCGGACAGCAATGAGCAGTTCTTC. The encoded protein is CASSSDSNEQFF. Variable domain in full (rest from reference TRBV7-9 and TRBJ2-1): DTGVSQNPRHKITKRGQNVTFRCDPISEHNRLYWYRQTLGQGPEFLTYFQNEAQLEKSRLLSDRFSAERPKGSFSTLEIQRTEQGDSAMYLCASSSDSNEQFFGPGTRLTVL.

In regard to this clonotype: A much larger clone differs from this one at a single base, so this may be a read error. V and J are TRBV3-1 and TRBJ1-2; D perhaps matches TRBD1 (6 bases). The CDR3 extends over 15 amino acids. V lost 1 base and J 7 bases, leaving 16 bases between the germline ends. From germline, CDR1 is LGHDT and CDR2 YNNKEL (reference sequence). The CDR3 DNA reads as TGTGCCAGCAGCCAAGCTGGCGGGGGGGCAAGTGGCTACACCTTC. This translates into CASSQAGGGASGYTF.

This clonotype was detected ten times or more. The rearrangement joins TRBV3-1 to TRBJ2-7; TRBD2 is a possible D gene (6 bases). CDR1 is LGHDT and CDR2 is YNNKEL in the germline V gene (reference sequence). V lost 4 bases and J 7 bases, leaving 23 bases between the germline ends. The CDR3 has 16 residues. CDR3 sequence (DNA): TGTGCCAGCAGCCCCGGCGGGACCTCCCTTCTTATGGAGCAGTACTTC. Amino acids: CASSPGGTSLLMEQYF.

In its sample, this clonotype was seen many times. CDR3 nucleotide sequence: TGTGCCAGCAGTATCCACACACGGTCGGGCTACACCTTC. Protein: CASSIHTRSGYTF. The rearrangement joins TRBV6-1 to TRBJ1-2, with D uncertain. V was clipped by 5 bases and J by 8 bases, with 15 bases between them. This CDR3 region has 13 residues. Per germline, CDR1 MNHNS and CDR2 SASEGT.

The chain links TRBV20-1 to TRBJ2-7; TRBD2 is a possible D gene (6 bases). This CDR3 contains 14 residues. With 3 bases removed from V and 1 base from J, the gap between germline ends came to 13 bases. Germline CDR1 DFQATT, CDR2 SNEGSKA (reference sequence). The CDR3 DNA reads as TGCAGTGCTAGTGAACTAGCCGTGTCCTACGAGCAGTACTTC. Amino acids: CSASELAVSYEQYF.

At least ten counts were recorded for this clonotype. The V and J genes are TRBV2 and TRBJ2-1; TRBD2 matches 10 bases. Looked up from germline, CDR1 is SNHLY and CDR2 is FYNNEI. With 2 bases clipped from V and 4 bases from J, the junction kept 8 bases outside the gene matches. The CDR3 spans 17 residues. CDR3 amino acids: CASSEKASGSMYNEQFF. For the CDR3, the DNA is TGTGCCAGCAGTGAAAAGGCTAGCGGGAGTATGTACAATGAGCAGTTCTTC.

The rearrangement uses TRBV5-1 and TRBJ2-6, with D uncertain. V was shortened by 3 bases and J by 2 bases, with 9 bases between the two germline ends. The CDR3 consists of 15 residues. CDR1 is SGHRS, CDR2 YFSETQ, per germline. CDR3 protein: CASSSRLAGANVLTF. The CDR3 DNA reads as TGCGCCAGCAGCTCCCGGTTAGCTGGGGCCAACGTCCTGACTTTC.

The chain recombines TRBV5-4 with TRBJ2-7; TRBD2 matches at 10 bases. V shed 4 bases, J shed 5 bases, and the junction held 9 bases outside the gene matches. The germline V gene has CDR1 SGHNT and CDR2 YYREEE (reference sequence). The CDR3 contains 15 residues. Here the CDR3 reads CASSAGLAGEDEQYF. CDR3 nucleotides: TGTGCCAGCAGCGCGGGGCTAGCGGGAGAGGACGAGCAGTACTTC.

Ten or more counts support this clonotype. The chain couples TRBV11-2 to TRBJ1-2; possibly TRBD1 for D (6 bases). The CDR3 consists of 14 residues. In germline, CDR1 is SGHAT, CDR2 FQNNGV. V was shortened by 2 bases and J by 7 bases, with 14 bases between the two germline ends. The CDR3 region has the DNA TGTGCCAGCAGCTTAACCGGGGGGGCCGTTGGCTACACCTTC. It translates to CASSLTGGAVGYTF.

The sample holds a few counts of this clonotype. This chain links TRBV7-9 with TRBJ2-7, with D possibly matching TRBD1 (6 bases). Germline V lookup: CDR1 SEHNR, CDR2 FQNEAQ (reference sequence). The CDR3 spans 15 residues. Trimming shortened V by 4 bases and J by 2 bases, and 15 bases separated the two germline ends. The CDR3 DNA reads TGTGCCAGCAGCTCACAAGGGGGAATCACCTACGAGCAGTACTTC. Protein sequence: CASSSQGGITYEQYF.

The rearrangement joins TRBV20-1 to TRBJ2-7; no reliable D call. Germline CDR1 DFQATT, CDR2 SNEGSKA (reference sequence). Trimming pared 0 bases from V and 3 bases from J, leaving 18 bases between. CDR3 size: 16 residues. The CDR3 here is CSARDGFRQRSYEQYF. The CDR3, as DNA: TGCAGTGCTAGAGATGGATTCCGCCAGCGAAGCTACGAGCAGTACTTC.

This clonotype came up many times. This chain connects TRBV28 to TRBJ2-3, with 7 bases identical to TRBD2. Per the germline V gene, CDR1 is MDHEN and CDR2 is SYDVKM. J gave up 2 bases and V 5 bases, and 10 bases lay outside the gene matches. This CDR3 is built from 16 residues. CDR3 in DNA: TGTGCCAGCAGTAAGACGACTAGCCCTGCCACAGATACGCAGTATTTT. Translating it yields CASSKTTSPATDTQYF.

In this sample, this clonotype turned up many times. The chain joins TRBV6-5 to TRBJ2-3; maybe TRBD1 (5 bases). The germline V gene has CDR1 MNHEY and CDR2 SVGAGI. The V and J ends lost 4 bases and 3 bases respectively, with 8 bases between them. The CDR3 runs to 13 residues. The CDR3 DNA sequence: TGTGCCAGCAGTTTGCAGGGAACAGATACGCAGTATTTT. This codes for CASSLQGTDTQYF.

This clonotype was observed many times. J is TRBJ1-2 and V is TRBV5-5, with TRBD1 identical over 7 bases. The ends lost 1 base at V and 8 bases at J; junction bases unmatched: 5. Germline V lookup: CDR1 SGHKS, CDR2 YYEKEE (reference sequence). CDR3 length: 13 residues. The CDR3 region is CASSLNVRGGYTF. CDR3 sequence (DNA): TGTGCCAGCAGCTTGAACGTCAGGGGGGGCTACACCTTC.

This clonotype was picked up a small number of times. The CDR3 reads CASSVPNTGELFF. The CDR3 nucleotides read TGTGCCAGCAGTGTGCCGAACACCGGGGAGCTGTTTTTT. The rearrangement links TRBV6-4 to TRBJ2-2, with D uncertain. The germline V and J ends were trimmed by 4 bases and 0 bases, with 3 bases remaining between them. The CDR3 is made up of 13 amino acids. CDR1 is MRHNA, CDR2 SNTAGT, per germline.

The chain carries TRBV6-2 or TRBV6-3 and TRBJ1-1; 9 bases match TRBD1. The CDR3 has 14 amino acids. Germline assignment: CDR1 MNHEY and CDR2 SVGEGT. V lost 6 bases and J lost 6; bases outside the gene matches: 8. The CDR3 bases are TGTGCCAGCAGCCGAATGGGACAGGGATCTGAAGCTTTCTTT. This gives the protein CASSRMGQGSEAFF.

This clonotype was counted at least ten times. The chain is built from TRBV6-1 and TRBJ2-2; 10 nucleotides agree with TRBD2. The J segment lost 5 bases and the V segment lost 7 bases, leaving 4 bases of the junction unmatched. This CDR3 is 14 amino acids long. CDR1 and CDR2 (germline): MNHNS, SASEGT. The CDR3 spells CASTASGGTGELFF. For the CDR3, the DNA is TGTGCCAGCACGGCTAGCGGGGGAACCGGGGAGCTGTTTTTT.

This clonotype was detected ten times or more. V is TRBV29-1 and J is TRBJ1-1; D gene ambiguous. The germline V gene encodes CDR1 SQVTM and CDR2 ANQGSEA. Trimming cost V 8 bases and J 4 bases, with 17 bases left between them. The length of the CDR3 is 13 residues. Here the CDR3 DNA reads TGCAGCATTCAAGGTTTGGGAGGCACTGAAGCTTTCTTT. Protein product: CSIQGLGGTEAFF.

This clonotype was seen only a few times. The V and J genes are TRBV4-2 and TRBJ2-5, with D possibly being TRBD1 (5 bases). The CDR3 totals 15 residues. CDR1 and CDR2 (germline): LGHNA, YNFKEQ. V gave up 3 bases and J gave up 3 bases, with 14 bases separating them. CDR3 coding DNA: TGTGCCAGCAGCCATACAGGAGAACTTAAAGAGACCCAGTACTTC. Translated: CASSHTGELKETQYF.

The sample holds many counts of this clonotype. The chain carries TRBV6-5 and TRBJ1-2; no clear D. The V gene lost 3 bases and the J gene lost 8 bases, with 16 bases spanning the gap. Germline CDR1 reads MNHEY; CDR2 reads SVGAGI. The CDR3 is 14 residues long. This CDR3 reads CASSYGESSVGYTF. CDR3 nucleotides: TGTGCCAGCAGTTATGGGGAATCTTCGGTAGGCTACACCTTC.

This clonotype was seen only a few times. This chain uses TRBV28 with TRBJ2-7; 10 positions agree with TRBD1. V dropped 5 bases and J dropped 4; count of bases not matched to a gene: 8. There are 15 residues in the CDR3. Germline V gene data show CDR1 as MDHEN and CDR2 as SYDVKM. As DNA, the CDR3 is TGTGCCAGCAGTAGGGCCGGGACAGGGGTTTACGAGCAGTACTTC. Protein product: CASSRAGTGVYEQYF.